Listed below are T cell receptor beta chains from one sample, sequenced in a study of T-cell memory formation after mild COVID-19. MiXCR, run by TCRdb on the 5' RACE reads, gives a single entry per CDR3 protein. In the table there are about 500,000 distinct CDR3 sequences, over 20% of which are singletons. The source material was PBMCs or a T cell subset sorted from them (not recorded which). These receptors all come from an adult woman who had mild COVID-19 (a few samples of this study predate the infection). Cell type and time point are not known. Each CDR3 is given with its conserved first and last residue. Fields, in order: J gene, V gene, D gene, clone size, CDR3 DNA, CDR3 protein. The D gene is left open where the match is weak. Clone size is not always given. Where it is, it says once, few, many or a class for expanded clones.

J gene: TRBJ2-3
V gene: TRBV5-5
D gene: .
clone size: .
CDR3 DNA: TGTGCCAGCAGCTTGCGCCCGACAGGTTATGGTACAGATACGCAGTATTTT
CDR3 protein: CASSLRPTGYGTDTQYF

J gene: TRBJ2-2
V gene: TRBV7-9
D gene: TRBD1
clone size: .
CDR3 DNA: TGTGCCAGCAGCTGGGGACAGGGGGGTGACACCGGGGAGCTGTTTTTT
CDR3 protein: CASSWGQGGDTGELFF

J gene: TRBJ1-2
V gene: TRBV7-9
D gene: .
clone size: few
CDR3 DNA: TGTGCCAGCAGCCCAACCCAGGGAAACTATGGCTACACCTTC
CDR3 protein: CASSPTQGNYGYTF

J gene: TRBJ1-5
V gene: TRBV20-1
D gene: .
clone size: few
CDR3 DNA: TGCAGTGCTAGAGTGGACAGAAATCAGCCCCAGCATTTT
CDR3 protein: CSARVDRNQPQHF

J gene: TRBJ2-7
V gene: TRBV29-1
D gene: .
clone size: .
CDR3 DNA: TGCAGCGTTGAGTCGGGCCTATCCTACGAGCAGTACTTC
CDR3 protein: CSVESGLSYEQYF

J gene: TRBJ2-3
V gene: TRBV18
D gene: .
clone size: .
CDR3 DNA: TGTGCCAGCTCACCCCTAGGGACATCCAGCACAGATACGCAGTATTTT
CDR3 protein: CASSPLGTSSTDTQYF

J gene: TRBJ2-7
V gene: TRBV12-3/TRBV12-4
D gene: .
clone size: .
CDR3 DNA: TGTGCCAGCAGTTTTCGCTCCTACGAGCAGTACTTC
CDR3 protein: CASSFRSYEQYF

J gene: TRBJ1-1
V gene: TRBV5-1
D gene: .
clone size: few
CDR3 DNA: TGCGCCAGCAGCACCCGCGGGACTGAAGCTTTCTTT
CDR3 protein: CASSTRGTEAFF

J gene: TRBJ2-3
V gene: TRBV7-2
D gene: TRBD2
clone size: many
CDR3 DNA: TGTGCCAGCAGCGAAGGGACTAGCGCTGGAGATACGCAGTATTTT
CDR3 protein: CASSEGTSAGDTQYF

J gene: TRBJ2-7
V gene: TRBV4-3
D gene: .
clone size: .
CDR3 DNA: TGCGCCAGCAGCCAAGAAAGAGAGGCCTACGAGCAGTACTTC
CDR3 protein: CASSQEREAYEQYF

J gene: TRBJ1-2
V gene: TRBV10-3
D gene: .
clone size: .
CDR3 DNA: TGTTCCATCAGTGAGGAAGGGATCTATGGCTACACCTTC
CDR3 protein: CSISEEGIYGYTF

J gene: TRBJ1-1
V gene: TRBV3-1
D gene: .
clone size: many
CDR3 DNA: TGTGCCAGCAGCCTTCTCGGGGGGGAGAACACTGAAGCTTTCTTT
CDR3 protein: CASSLLGGENTEAFF

J gene: TRBJ2-3
V gene: TRBV5-8
D gene: TRBD1
clone size: once
CDR3 DNA: TGTGCCAGCAGCTTGGGGGACAGAAGCACAGATACGCAGTATTTT
CDR3 protein: CASSLGDRSTDTQYF

J gene: TRBJ1-5
V gene: TRBV6-6
D gene: .
clone size: .
CDR3 DNA: TGTGCCAGCAGCCCCGGACAGACGGGTCAGCCCCAGCATTTT
CDR3 protein: CASSPGQTGQPQHF

J gene: TRBJ2-3
V gene: TRBV5-1
D gene: TRBD2
clone size: .
CDR3 DNA: TGCGCCAGCAGCTTGGCTAGCGGGAGCAATACGCAGTATTTT
CDR3 protein: CASSLASGSNTQYF

J gene: TRBJ2-1
V gene: TRBV15
D gene: TRBD2
clone size: few
CDR3 DNA: TGTGCCACCAGCAGAGGGGGACTAGGACCCTACAATGAGCAGTTCTTC
CDR3 protein: CATSRGGLGPYNEQFF

J gene: TRBJ2-7
V gene: TRBV7-9
D gene: TRBD1
clone size: many
CDR3 DNA: TGTGCCAGCAGCGAAAACAGGGACAGCTCCTACGAGCAGTACTTC
CDR3 protein: CASSENRDSSYEQYF

J gene: TRBJ2-5
V gene: TRBV11-2
D gene: TRBD2
clone size: many
CDR3 DNA: TGTGCCAGCAGCCCTTTCGGGACTAGCGGCCAAGAGACCCAGTACTTC
CDR3 protein: CASSPFGTSGQETQYF

J gene: TRBJ2-2
V gene: TRBV4-3
D gene: TRBD2
clone size: many
CDR3 DNA: TGCGCCAGCAGCCAAGACCGGACTAGCGGCTCGAACACCGGGGAGCTGTTTTTT
CDR3 protein: CASSQDRTSGSNTGELFF

J gene: TRBJ2-7
V gene: TRBV5-6
D gene: .
clone size: .
CDR3 DNA: TGTGCCAGCAGACTTGGGCCGGGGCGAGGGACCTACGAGCAGTACTTC
CDR3 protein: CASRLGPGRGTYEQYF

J gene: TRBJ1-2
V gene: TRBV30
D gene: .
clone size: .
CDR3 DNA: TGTGCCTGGAGTAGGGGGGGCGGCTACACCTTC
CDR3 protein: CAWSRGGGYTF

J gene: TRBJ2-1
V gene: TRBV6-2/TRBV6-3
D gene: TRBD2
clone size: many
CDR3 DNA: TGTGCCAGCAGACTAACGAGGGCTAGCGGGGGGGCCGATGAGCAGTTCTTC
CDR3 protein: CASRLTRASGGADEQFF

J gene: TRBJ2-7
V gene: TRBV6-5
D gene: TRBD2
clone size: .
CDR3 DNA: TGTGCCAGCAGTCTCACAGCGGGAGGGCCTTCCTACGAGCAGTACTTC
CDR3 protein: CASSLTAGGPSYEQYF

J gene: TRBJ1-2
V gene: TRBV5-6
D gene: .
clone size: many
CDR3 DNA: TGTGCCAGCAGCTTACCGGGGAACTATGGCTACACCTTC
CDR3 protein: CASSLPGNYGYTF

J gene: TRBJ1-2
V gene: TRBV6-5
D gene: .
clone size: .
CDR3 DNA: TGTGCCAGCAGTTACTCGATGCGGGGGCTCGCCTATGGCTACACCTTC
CDR3 protein: CASSYSMRGLAYGYTF

J gene: TRBJ2-3
V gene: TRBV7-2
D gene: TRBD2
clone size: .
CDR3 DNA: TGTGCCAGCAGGTCTAGCGGGAGTAGCGCAGATACGCAGTATTTT
CDR3 protein: CASRSSGSSADTQYF

J gene: TRBJ2-7
V gene: TRBV3-1
D gene: .
clone size: few
CDR3 DNA: TGTGCCAGCAGTCGGACTGTCTACGAGCAGTACTTC
CDR3 protein: CASSRTVYEQYF

J gene: TRBJ2-1
V gene: TRBV12-3/TRBV12-4
D gene: TRBD2
clone size: many
CDR3 DNA: TGTGCCAGCAGCCGTGAAGCGGGAGGGCCTCGGAATGAGCAGTTCTTC
CDR3 protein: CASSREAGGPRNEQFF

J gene: TRBJ2-1
V gene: TRBV4-2
D gene: TRBD1
clone size: few
CDR3 DNA: TGTGCCAGCAGCCCAGAGGACAGGGGCTACAATGAGCAGTTCTTC
CDR3 protein: CASSPEDRGYNEQFF

J gene: TRBJ2-2
V gene: TRBV11-2
D gene: .
clone size: few
CDR3 DNA: TGTGCCAGCAGCCATGGTTTCCGAATAGGGAACACCGGGGAGCTGTTTTTT
CDR3 protein: CASSHGFRIGNTGELFF

J gene: TRBJ2-1
V gene: TRBV3-1
D gene: .
clone size: .
CDR3 DNA: TGTGCCAGCAGCCAAGGACTAGTGTTGGACAATGAGCAGTTCTTC
CDR3 protein: CASSQGLVLDNEQFF

J gene: TRBJ1-1
V gene: TRBV2
D gene: TRBD1
clone size: few
CDR3 DNA: TGTGCCAGCAGTGGACAGGGCCCGAACACTGAAGCTTTCTTT
CDR3 protein: CASSGQGPNTEAFF

J gene: TRBJ1-1
V gene: TRBV30
D gene: .
clone size: few
CDR3 DNA: TGTGCCTGGAGTCTTGGGGCAGCACTTATGAACACTGAAGCTTTCTTT
CDR3 protein: CAWSLGAALMNTEAFF

J gene: TRBJ1-2
V gene: TRBV20-1
D gene: .
clone size: .
CDR3 DNA: TGCAGTGCTCCCCAAAACAGCGAGGGCGGCTACACCTTC
CDR3 protein: CSAPQNSEGGYTF

J gene: TRBJ2-7
V gene: TRBV12-5
D gene: TRBD2
clone size: .
CDR3 DNA: TGTGCTAGTGGTTTGGTAGGGACGGGAGGGCCATACGAGCAGTACTTC
CDR3 protein: CASGLVGTGGPYEQYF

J gene: TRBJ1-1
V gene: TRBV12-3/TRBV12-4
D gene: .
clone size: .
CDR3 DNA: TGTGCCAGCAGTTATACAGGGTCCCTTGAAGCTTTCTTT
CDR3 protein: CASSYTGSLEAFF

J gene: TRBJ2-5
V gene: TRBV6-5
D gene: TRBD2
clone size: .
CDR3 DNA: TGTGCCAGCAGTAGGGTTCTTAGCGGGGGGGCCCAAGAGACCCAGTACTTC
CDR3 protein: CASSRVLSGGAQETQYF

J gene: TRBJ2-1
V gene: TRBV15
D gene: TRBD2
clone size: few
CDR3 DNA: TGTGCCACCAGCCGAATAGCGGGAGGGTGGGATGAGCAGTTCTTC
CDR3 protein: CATSRIAGGWDEQFF

J gene: TRBJ2-3
V gene: TRBV12-3/TRBV12-4
D gene: .
clone size: .
CDR3 DNA: TGTGCCAGCGATTCGGGGGCATCCACAGATACGCAGTATTTT
CDR3 protein: CASDSGASTDTQYF

J gene: TRBJ2-5
V gene: TRBV6-6
D gene: TRBD2
clone size: .
CDR3 DNA: TGTGCCAGCAGTTACTTGGGACTAGCGGGACAAGAGACCCAGTACTTC
CDR3 protein: CASSYLGLAGQETQYF

J gene: TRBJ2-1
V gene: TRBV15
D gene: .
clone size: .
CDR3 DNA: TGTGCCACCAGCAGAGACTTCCAAGGGCGGGGTGACTACAATGAGCAGTTCTTC
CDR3 protein: CATSRDFQGRGDYNEQFF

J gene: TRBJ2-4
V gene: TRBV7-9
D gene: .
clone size: .
CDR3 DNA: TGTGCCAGCACCAACGACAACTTTCAGTACTTC
CDR3 protein: CASTNDNFQYF

J gene: TRBJ2-2
V gene: TRBV3-1
D gene: .
clone size: .
CDR3 DNA: TGTGCCAGCAGCCGTTACAGTGTCGGGGCCGGGGAGCTGTTTTTT
CDR3 protein: CASSRYSVGAGELFF

J gene: TRBJ2-7
V gene: TRBV12-3/TRBV12-4
D gene: .
clone size: few
CDR3 DNA: TGTGCCAGCAGCAGGTGGGGGGGCGCCTACGAGCAGTACTTC
CDR3 protein: CASSRWGGAYEQYF

J gene: TRBJ1-1
V gene: TRBV5-1
D gene: .
clone size: few
CDR3 DNA: TGCGCCAGCAGCGGGGGTACGGGGGTTCGGACTGAAGCTTTCTTT
CDR3 protein: CASSGGTGVRTEAFF

J gene: TRBJ2-7
V gene: TRBV6-1
D gene: TRBD1
clone size: few
CDR3 DNA: TGTGCCAGCAGTATTTGGACAGGGGAGTTCTACGAGCAGTACTTC
CDR3 protein: CASSIWTGEFYEQYF

J gene: TRBJ2-7
V gene: TRBV2
D gene: .
clone size: many
CDR3 DNA: TGTGCCAGCAAGACGGACAACTACGAGCAGTACTTC
CDR3 protein: CASKTDNYEQYF

J gene: TRBJ2-6
V gene: TRBV11-3
D gene: .
clone size: .
CDR3 DNA: TGTGCCAGCAGCAAACAGGGTGGTGGGGCCAACGTCCTGACTTTC
CDR3 protein: CASSKQGGGANVLTF

J gene: TRBJ1-1
V gene: TRBV3-1
D gene: TRBD1
clone size: .
CDR3 DNA: TGTGCCAGCAGCCAGGGACAGGGGGTAGCTTTCTTT
CDR3 protein: CASSQGQGVAFF

J gene: TRBJ1-1
V gene: TRBV19
D gene: TRBD1
clone size: .
CDR3 DNA: TGTGCCAGTAGTCCCTCGGCAGGGGGGAACACTGAAGCTTTCTTT
CDR3 protein: CASSPSAGGNTEAFF

J gene: TRBJ2-5
V gene: TRBV4-1
D gene: TRBD1
clone size: .
CDR3 DNA: TGCGCCAGCAGCTCCCGGGACAGGGGATTGGAGACCCAGTACTTC
CDR3 protein: CASSSRDRGLETQYF

J gene: TRBJ2-7
V gene: TRBV29-1
D gene: .
clone size: .
CDR3 DNA: TGCAGCGTTGATACCCAGGGCTCCCCTGGAGAGCAGTACTTC
CDR3 protein: CSVDTQGSPGEQYF

J gene: TRBJ1-2
V gene: TRBV2
D gene: .
clone size: many
CDR3 DNA: TGTGCCAGCAGGAATAATCCGGGACAAGGATATGGCTACACCTTC
CDR3 protein: CASRNNPGQGYGYTF

J gene: TRBJ2-7
V gene: TRBV27
D gene: .
clone size: .
CDR3 DNA: TGTGCCAGCATAAGTAGTATTACCTACGAGCAGTACTTC
CDR3 protein: CASISSITYEQYF

J gene: TRBJ1-6
V gene: TRBV6-1
D gene: .
clone size: .
CDR3 DNA: TGTGCCAGCCGGGACTGGGATAATTCACCCCTCCACTTT
CDR3 protein: CASRDWDNSPLHF

J gene: TRBJ2-7
V gene: TRBV3-1
D gene: .
clone size: .
CDR3 DNA: TGTGCCAGCAGCCAAGACCCAGCGAGTAGGGACGAGCAGTACTTC
CDR3 protein: CASSQDPASRDEQYF

J gene: TRBJ2-5
V gene: TRBV7-8
D gene: TRBD2
clone size: few
CDR3 DNA: TGTGCCAGCAGCTCGGGACTAGCGGGGGGCTTCGCCCGCCAAGAGACCCAGTACTTC
CDR3 protein: CASSSGLAGGFARQETQYF

J gene: TRBJ1-4
V gene: TRBV5-1
D gene: TRBD1
clone size: .
CDR3 DNA: TGCGCCAGCAGCTTGGGGACAGGCTATGAAAAACTGTTTTTT
CDR3 protein: CASSLGTGYEKLFF

J gene: TRBJ2-3
V gene: TRBV7-3
D gene: TRBD1
clone size: .
CDR3 DNA: TGTGCCAGCAGCTGTATACAGGGGGCGCATACAGATACGCAGTATTTT
CDR3 protein: CASSCIQGAHTDTQYF